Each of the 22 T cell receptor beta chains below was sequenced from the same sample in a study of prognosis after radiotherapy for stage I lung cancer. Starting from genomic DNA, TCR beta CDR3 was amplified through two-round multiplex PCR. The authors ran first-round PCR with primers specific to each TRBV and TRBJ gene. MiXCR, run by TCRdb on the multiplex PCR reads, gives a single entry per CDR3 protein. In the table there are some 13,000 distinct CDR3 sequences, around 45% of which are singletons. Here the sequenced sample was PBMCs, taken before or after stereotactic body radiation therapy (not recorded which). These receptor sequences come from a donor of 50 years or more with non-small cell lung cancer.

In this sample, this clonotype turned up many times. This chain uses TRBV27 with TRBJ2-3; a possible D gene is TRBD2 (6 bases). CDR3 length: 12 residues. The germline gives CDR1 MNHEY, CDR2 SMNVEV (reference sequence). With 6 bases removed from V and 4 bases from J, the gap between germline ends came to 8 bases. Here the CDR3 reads CASRTGADTQYF. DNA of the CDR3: TGTGCCAGCAGAACGGGGGCAGATACGCAGTATTTT.

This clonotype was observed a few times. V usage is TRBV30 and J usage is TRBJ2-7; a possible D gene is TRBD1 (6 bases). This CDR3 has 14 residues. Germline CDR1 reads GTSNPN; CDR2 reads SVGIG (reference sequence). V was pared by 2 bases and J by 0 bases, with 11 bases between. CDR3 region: CAWSIGTSSYEQYF. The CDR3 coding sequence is TGTGCCTGGAGTATAGGGACAAGCTCCTACGAGCAGTACTTC. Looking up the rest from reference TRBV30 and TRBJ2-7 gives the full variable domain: SQTIHQWPATLVQPVGSPLSLECTVEGTSNPNLYWYRQAAGRGLQLLFYSVGIGQISSEVPQNLSASRPQDRQFILSSKKLLLSDSGFYLCAWSIGTSSYEQYFGPGTRLTVT.

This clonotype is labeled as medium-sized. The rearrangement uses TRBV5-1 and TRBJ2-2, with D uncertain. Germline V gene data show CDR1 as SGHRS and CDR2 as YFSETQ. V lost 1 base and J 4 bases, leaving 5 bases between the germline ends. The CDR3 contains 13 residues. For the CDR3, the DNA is TGCGCCAGCAGCTTGTCTGGCACCGGGGAGCTGTTTTTT. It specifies CASSLSGTGELFF.

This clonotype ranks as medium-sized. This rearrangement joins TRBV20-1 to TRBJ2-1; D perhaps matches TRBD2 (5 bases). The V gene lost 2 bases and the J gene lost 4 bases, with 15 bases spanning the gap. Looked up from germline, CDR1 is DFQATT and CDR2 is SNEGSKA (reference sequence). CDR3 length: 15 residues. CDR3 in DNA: TGCAGTGCTAGATGGAGGTCGGCGGCATACAATGAGCAGTTCTTC. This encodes CSARWRSAAYNEQFF.

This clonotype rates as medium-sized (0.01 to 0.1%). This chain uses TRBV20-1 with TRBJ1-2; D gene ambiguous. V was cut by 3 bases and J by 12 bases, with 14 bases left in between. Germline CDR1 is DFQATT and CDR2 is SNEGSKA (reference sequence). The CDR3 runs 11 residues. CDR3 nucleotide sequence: TGCAGTGCTAGTCAGTCTCCACTGCACACCTTC. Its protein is CSASQSPLHTF.

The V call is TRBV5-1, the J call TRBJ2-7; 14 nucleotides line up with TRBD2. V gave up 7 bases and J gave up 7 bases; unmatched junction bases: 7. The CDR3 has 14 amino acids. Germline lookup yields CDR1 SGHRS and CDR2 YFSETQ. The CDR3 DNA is TGCGCCAGCCCGGGACTAGCGGGAGTCGGGGAGCAGTACTTC. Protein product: CASPGLAGVGEQYF.

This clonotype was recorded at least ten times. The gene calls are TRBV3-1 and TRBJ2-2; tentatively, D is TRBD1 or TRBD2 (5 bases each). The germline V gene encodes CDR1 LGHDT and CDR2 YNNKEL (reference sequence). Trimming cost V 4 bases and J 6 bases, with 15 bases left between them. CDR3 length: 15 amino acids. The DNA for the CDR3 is TGTGCCAGCAGCCGATACCCAGGGAGTGCCGGGGAGCTGTTTTTT. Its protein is CASSRYPGSAGELFF. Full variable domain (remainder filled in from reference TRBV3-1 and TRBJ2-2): DTAVSQTPKYLVTQMGNDKSIKCEQNLGHDTMYWYKQDSKKFLKIMFSYNNKELIINETVPNRFSPKSPDKAHLNLHINSLELGDSAVYFCASSRYPGSAGELFFGEGSRLTVL.

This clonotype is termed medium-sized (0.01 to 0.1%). DNA of the CDR3: TGTGCCAGCAGCCCTGTAGAGGAAGAGCAGTACTTC. Residues: CASSPVEEEQYF. The rearrangement uses TRBV6-1 and TRBJ2-7; D not resolved. This CDR3 is built from 12 residues. Germline V gene lookup returns CDR1 MNHNS and CDR2 SASEGT. V was trimmed by 6 bases and J by 7 bases, leaving 13 bases between them.

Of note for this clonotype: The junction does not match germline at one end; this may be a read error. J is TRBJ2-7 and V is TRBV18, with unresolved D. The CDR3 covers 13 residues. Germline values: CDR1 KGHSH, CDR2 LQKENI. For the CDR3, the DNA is TGTGCCAGCTCACCGCGAAGGGCGTGCGAGCAATACTTC. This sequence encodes CASSPRRACEQYF.

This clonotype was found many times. In nucleotides, the CDR3 is TGTGCCACCAGCAGAGGGTCCGTCAGCAATCAGCCCCAGCATTTT. This encodes CATSRGSVSNQPQHF. V and J are TRBV15 and TRBJ1-5; no firm D call. V was cut by 1 base and J by 1 base, with 8 bases left in between. The germline V gene has CDR1 LNHNV and CDR2 YYDKDF (reference sequence). This CDR3 is 15 amino acids long.

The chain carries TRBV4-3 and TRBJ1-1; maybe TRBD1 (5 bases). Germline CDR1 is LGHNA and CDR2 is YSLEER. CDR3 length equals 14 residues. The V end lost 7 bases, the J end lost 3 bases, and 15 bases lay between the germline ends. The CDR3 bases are TGCGCCAGCACGAACACGGGCAGGGACACTGAAGCTTTCTTT. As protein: CASTNTGRDTEAFF.

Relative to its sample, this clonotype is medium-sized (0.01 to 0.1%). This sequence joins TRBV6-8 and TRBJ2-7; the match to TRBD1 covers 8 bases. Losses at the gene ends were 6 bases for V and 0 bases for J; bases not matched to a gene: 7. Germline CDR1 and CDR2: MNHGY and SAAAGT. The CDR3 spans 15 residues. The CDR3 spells CASRRDRTSSYEQYF. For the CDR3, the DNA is TGTGCCAGCAGGCGGGACAGGACAAGCTCCTACGAGCAGTACTTC.

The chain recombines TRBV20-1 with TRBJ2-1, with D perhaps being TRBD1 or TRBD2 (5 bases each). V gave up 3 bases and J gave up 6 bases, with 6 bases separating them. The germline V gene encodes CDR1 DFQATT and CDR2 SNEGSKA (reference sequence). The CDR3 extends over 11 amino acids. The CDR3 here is CSARGRNEQFF. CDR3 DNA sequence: TGCAGTGCTAGGGGACGCAATGAGCAGTTCTTC.

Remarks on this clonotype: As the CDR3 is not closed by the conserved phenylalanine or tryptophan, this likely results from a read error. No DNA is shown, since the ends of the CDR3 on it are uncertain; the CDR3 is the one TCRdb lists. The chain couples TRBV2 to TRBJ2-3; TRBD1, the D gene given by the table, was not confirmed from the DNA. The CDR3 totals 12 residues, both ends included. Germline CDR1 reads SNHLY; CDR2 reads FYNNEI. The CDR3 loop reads CVSSETRDRRRL.

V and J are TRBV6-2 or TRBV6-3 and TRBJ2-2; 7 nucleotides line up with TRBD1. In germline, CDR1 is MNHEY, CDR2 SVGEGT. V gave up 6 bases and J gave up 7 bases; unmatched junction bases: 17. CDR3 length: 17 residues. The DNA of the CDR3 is TGTGCCAGCAGGGGCCTCGGTGACAGGGTTTGGGGCGGGGAGCTGTTTTTT. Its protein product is CASRGLGDRVWGGELFF.

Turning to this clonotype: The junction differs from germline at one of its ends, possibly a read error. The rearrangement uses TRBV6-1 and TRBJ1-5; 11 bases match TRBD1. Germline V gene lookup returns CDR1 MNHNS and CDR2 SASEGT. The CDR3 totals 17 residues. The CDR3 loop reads CASYGNSGTGGLGPQNF. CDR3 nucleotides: TGTGCCAGCTACGGCAATTCCGGGACAGGGGGACTTGGGCCACAGAATTTT.

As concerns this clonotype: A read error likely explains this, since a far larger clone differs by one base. CDR3 in DNA: TGTGCCAGCAGCTTATTACATGGCCTATCCCATGGCTACACCTTC. This encodes CASSLLHGLSHGYTF. This chain links TRBV11-2 with TRBJ1-2; unclear D gene. The germline V gene encodes CDR1 SGHAT and CDR2 FQNNGV. Trimming took off 2 bases at V and 6 bases at J, with 16 bases between the two ends. This CDR3 spans 15 amino acids. Full variable domain (remainder filled in from reference TRBV11-2 and TRBJ1-2): EAGVAQSPRYKIIEKRQSVAFWCNPISGHATLYWYQQILGQGPKLLIQFQNNGVVDDSQLPKDRFSAERLKGVDSTLKIQPAKLEDSAVYLCASSLLHGLSHGYTFGSGTRLTVV.

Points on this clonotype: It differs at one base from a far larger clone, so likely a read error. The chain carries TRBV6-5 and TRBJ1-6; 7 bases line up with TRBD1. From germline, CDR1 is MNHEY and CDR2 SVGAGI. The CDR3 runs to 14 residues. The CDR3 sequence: CDSRTGTDNSPLHF. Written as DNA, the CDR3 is TGTGACAGCAGAACCGGGACAGATAATTCACCCCTCCACTTT.

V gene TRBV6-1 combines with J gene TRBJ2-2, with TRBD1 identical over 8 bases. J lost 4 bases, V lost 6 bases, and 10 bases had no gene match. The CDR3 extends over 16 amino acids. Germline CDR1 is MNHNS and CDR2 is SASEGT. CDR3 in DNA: TGTGCCAGCAGCCCCGGGTGTACAGGGGGCACCGGGGAGCTGTTTTTT. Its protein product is CASSPGCTGGTGELFF.

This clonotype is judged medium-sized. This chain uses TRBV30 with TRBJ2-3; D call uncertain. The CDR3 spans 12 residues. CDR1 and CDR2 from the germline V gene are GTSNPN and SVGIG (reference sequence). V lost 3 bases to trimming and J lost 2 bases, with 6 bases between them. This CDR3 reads CAWSQSTDTQYF. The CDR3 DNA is TGTGCCTGGAGCCAGTCCACAGATACGCAGTATTTT.

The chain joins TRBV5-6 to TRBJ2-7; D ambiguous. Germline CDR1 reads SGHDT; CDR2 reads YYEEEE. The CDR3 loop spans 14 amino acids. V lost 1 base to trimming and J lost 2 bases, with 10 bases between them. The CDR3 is CASSLTVSPYEQYF. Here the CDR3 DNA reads TGTGCCAGCAGCTTGACGGTTTCTCCCTACGAGCAGTACTTC.

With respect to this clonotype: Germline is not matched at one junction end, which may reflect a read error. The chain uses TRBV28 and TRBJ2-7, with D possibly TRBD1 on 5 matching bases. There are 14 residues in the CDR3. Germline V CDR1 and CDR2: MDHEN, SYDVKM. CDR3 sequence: CASSSTTVGVGQCF. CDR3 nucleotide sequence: TGTGCCAGCAGTTCAACGACAGTTGGGGTAGGGCAGTGCTTC.